This TCR beta chain was documented in a study of naive and memory T cell subsets. V lost 1 base, J lost 2 bases, and 9 bases lay in between. In germline, CDR1 is SGHTA, CDR2 FQGNSA. The CDR3 loop spans 15 amino acids. Overnight CMV lysate stimulation of fresh PBMCs defined donor CMV status by CD4+ IFNgamma. CD4 T cells were positively selected, then CD8 T cells from the CD4-negative fraction. Two oligonucleotides, mixed equimolar, formed the beta constant-region primer covering TRBC1 and TRBC2. An oligonucleotide with the SP2 primer and a 12-nucleotide UMI was ligated to the cDNA 3' end. MiXCR, applied by TCRdb to the UMI-ligation and nested PCR reads, yields one record per CDR3 protein. The table has tens of thousands of distinct CDR3 sequences, 13% seen once. The study, taken as a whole, reports: Over 85% of naive TCR sequences appeared only once after error correction, unlike memory subsets.

This clonotype came up many times. Its cognate antigen is unknown. J is TRBJ1-5 and V is TRBV7-2; D ambiguous. The specimen was effector memory CD4+ T cells from blood. Subset in this sample: effector memory, CD45RA- CD27-. The sequence was obtained from a human donor in good health. The CDR3 DNA sequence: TGTGCCAGCAGCTTAGTACCCAGAGGCAATCAGCCCCAGCATTTT. Protein product: CASSLVPRGNQPQHF. The whole variable domain, filled in from reference TRBV7-2 and TRBJ1-5, reads GAGVSQSPSNKVTEKGKDVELRCDPISGHTALYWYRQSLGQGLEFLIYFQGNSAPDKSGLPSDRFSAERTGGSVSTLTIQRTQQEDSAVYLCASSLVPRGNQPQHFGDGTRLSIL.